This TCR beta chain was recorded in a study of a mutant IDH1 vaccine in newly diagnosed glioma. Study-level background: The first vaccination came 4-6 weeks after radiotherapy alone, or with temozolomide cycles. The therapy given earlier, which was standard therapy, consisted of radiotherapy, temozolomide, or both, and most of the patients received both.

A note on this clone: What it binds is not known.

Indicated time point: week 47, end of study. Each vaccine dose was 300 ug of mutant IDH1 20-mer peptide, with topical imiquimod. Assay: immunoSEQ multiplex PCR; the TCRdb copy retains only in-frame clones and omits some. Among about 55,000 clones listed, around three quarters were seen once. This CDR3 has 13 amino acids. The source of this sequence is a woman in her thirties or forties with glioma. Some clones in this sample may be carry-over from other donors' samples. J is TRBJ2-7 and V is TRBV21-1; the table's D gene call, TRBD1, was not cross checked with the DNA. TRBV21-1 is a listed pseudogene. The input for sequencing was PBMCs, taken from a glioma patient whose treatment included an IDH1 peptide vaccine. CDR3 in amino acids: CASSTTGTVEQYF. CDR3 bases: TGTGCCAGCAGCACAACCGGGACAGTTGAGCAGTACTTC.